The 30 T cell receptor beta chains below were found in one sample sequenced in a study of identical twins (dated by TCRdb to about 2016). To prepare the library, 5' RACE was applied. Sequenced on an Illumina HiSeq 2000. The public reads were reprocessed in TCRdb via fastp at Q25 and MiXCR, keeping in-frame beta chains. For every CDR3 protein sequence, its rows merge into one entry that carries the most common genes and DNA. The sample data list 700,000 or so distinct CDR3 sequences, and around 8.6% of these were observed just once. The ten largest make up around 0.98% of the sample. The same data also went into a second study, on yellow fever vaccine responses in identical twins.

The sequenced sample was PBMCs. The receptors were sampled from a woman aged 18-29 years in good health.

This sequence joins TRBV5-1 and TRBJ2-7, with D perhaps TRBD2 (5 bases). CDR1 is SGHRS, CDR2 YFSETQ, per germline. V lost 7 bases to trimming and J lost 1 base, with 12 bases between them. CDR3 size: 13 residues. The CDR3 here is CASYHPGSYEQYF. CDR3 DNA: TGCGCCAGCTACCATCCGGGGTCCTACGAGCAGTACTTC.

This clonotype has more than one count but fewer than ten. The gene calls are TRBV20-1 and TRBJ2-7; D might be TRBD1 or TRBD2, each matching 6 bases. V was shortened by 4 bases and J by 0 bases, with 10 bases between the two germline ends. This CDR3 is built from 13 residues. Germline V gene lookup returns CDR1 DFQATT and CDR2 SNEGSKA (reference sequence). The CDR3 DNA reads as TGCAGTGCTACCTCGGGGGCCTCCTACGAGCAGTACTTC. Protein sequence: CSATSGASYEQYF.

The table lists this clonotype with many counts. The V call is TRBV5-1, the J call TRBJ2-1, with 13 bases fitting TRBD2. The J segment lost 2 bases and the V segment lost 1 base, leaving 9 bases of the junction unmatched. This CDR3 has 19 residues. Germline V lookup: CDR1 SGHRS, CDR2 YFSETQ. The CDR3 sequence is CASSLRTSGGRATYNEQFF. For the CDR3, the DNA is TGCGCCAGCAGCTTGAGGACTAGCGGGGGCCGAGCTACCTACAATGAGCAGTTCTTC.

J is TRBJ1-2 and V is TRBV15; the D is unclear. With 0 bases removed from V and 1 base from J, the gap between germline ends came to 6 bases. Germline V lookup: CDR1 LNHNV, CDR2 YYDKDF (reference sequence). The CDR3 runs 14 residues. The CDR3 spells CATSRDQVNYGYTF. The CDR3 nucleotides read TGTGCCACCAGCAGAGACCAGGTTAACTATGGCTACACCTTC.

The rearrangement joins TRBV5-1 to TRBJ2-5; TRBD2 is a possible D gene (5 bases). This CDR3 spans 15 amino acids. V lost 2 bases to trimming and J lost 4 bases, with 15 bases between them. Germline assignment: CDR1 SGHRS and CDR2 YFSETQ. The CDR3 DNA sequence: TGCGCCAGCAGCTTCTGGACGGGGATGGGAGAGACCCAGTACTTC. Its translation: CASSFWTGMGETQYF.

This clonotype was seen repeatedly, ten times or more. The rearrangement links TRBV7-9 to TRBJ2-1; 8 positions match TRBD1. This CDR3 region has 15 residues. Germline V gene data show CDR1 as SEHNR and CDR2 as FQNEAQ (reference sequence). The trim removed 2 bases at V and 7 bases at J, leaving 7 bases unmatched. CDR3 sequence: CASSLQGARGNEQFF. CDR3 nucleotide sequence: TGTGCCAGCAGCTTACAGGGGGCTCGGGGGAATGAGCAGTTCTTC. Combining the CDR3 with reference TRBV7-9 and TRBJ2-1 gives the whole variable domain DTGVSQNPRHKITKRGQNVTFRCDPISEHNRLYWYRQTLGQGPEFLTYFQNEAQLEKSRLLSDRFSAERPKGSFSTLEIQRTEQGDSAMYLCASSLQGARGNEQFFGPGTRLTVL.

CDR3 sequence (DNA): TGTGCCAGCAGCTTACCGTCCAACCGGGGACCATCTAATACGCAGTATTTT. Amino acid sequence: CASSLPSNRGPSNTQYF. The V and J genes are TRBV7-2 and TRBJ2-3, with D perhaps TRBD1 or TRBD2 (5 bases each). Trimming took off 2 bases at V and 7 bases at J, with 22 bases between the two ends. The CDR3 contains 17 residues. Germline values: CDR1 SGHTA, CDR2 FQGNSA.

Ten or more counts support this clonotype. The CDR3 here is CASPNSALSTDTQYF. In DNA, the CDR3 is TGTGCCAGCCCCAACTCCGCTTTAAGCACAGATACGCAGTATTTT. The V and J genes are TRBV2 and TRBJ2-3; no firm D call. CDR3 size: 15 residues. Trimming pared 8 bases from V and 0 bases from J, leaving 15 bases between. Germline V gene lookup returns CDR1 SNHLY and CDR2 FYNNEI. Filled out from reference TRBV2 and TRBJ2-3, the complete variable domain reads EPEVTQTPSHQVTQMGQEVILRCVPISNHLYFYWYRQILGQKVEFLVSFYNNEISEKSEIFDDQFSVERPDGSNFTLKIRSTKLEDSAMYFCASPNSALSTDTQYFGPGTRLTVL.

This clonotype occurred a few times. V is TRBV12-3 or TRBV12-4 and J is TRBJ1-1; D is ambiguous. CDR3 length: 14 amino acids. Trimming took off 1 base at V and 11 bases at J, with 17 bases between the two ends. CDR3: CASSLVVWQEEAFF. The CDR3 bases are TGTGCCAGCAGTTTAGTGGTCTGGCAGGAAGAGGCTTTCTTT.

In this sample, this clonotype turned up a few times. The chain joins TRBV2 to TRBJ2-3, with unresolved D. The CDR3 totals 13 residues. Germline V CDR1 and CDR2: SNHLY, FYNNEI. Trimming cost V 7 bases and J 3 bases, with 11 bases left between them. The chain's CDR3 is CASNQDGTDTQYF. The CDR3 DNA is TGTGCCAGCAACCAGGACGGGACAGATACGCAGTATTTT.

The V call is TRBV7-9, the J call TRBJ2-3; perhaps D is TRBD1 or TRBD2 (6 bases each). The CDR3 is made up of 15 amino acids. Germline loops: CDR1 SEHNR, CDR2 FQNEAQ (reference sequence). Deletions cut 5 bases from V and 2 bases from J, with 14 bases between. The CDR3 DNA reads TGTGCCAGCAGCCCGTTCGGGGGCTCCACAGATACGCAGTATTTT. Protein: CASSPFGGSTDTQYF.

This clonotype was detected only a few times. The chain recombines TRBV2 with TRBJ2-3; D gene uncertain. This CDR3 is built from 10 residues. V gave up 3 bases and J gave up 11 bases, with 6 bases separating them. The germline V gene encodes CDR1 SNHLY and CDR2 FYNNEI. The chain's CDR3 is CASSESLQYF. In nucleotides, the CDR3 is TGTGCCAGCAGTGAGAGTCTGCAGTATTTT.

CDR3 region: CASSSGTGDEQFF. CDR3 in DNA: TGTGCCAGCAGTTCTGGGACGGGGGATGAGCAGTTCTTC. The genes are TRBV12-3 or TRBV12-4 and TRBJ2-1; perhaps TRBD2 as D (6 bases). Between the trimmed V and J ends, which lost 4 bases and 8 bases, there was a span of 12 bases. This CDR3 is 13 amino acids long.

The chain is built from TRBV28 and TRBJ2-7; D ambiguous. In germline, CDR1 is MDHEN, CDR2 SYDVKM. The V end lost 7 bases, the J end lost 0 bases, and 10 bases lay between the germline ends. The CDR3 is 13 amino acids. The DNA for the CDR3 is TGTGCCAGCATAGGGTCAACCTCCTACGAGCAGTACTTC. This sequence encodes CASIGSTSYEQYF.

The chain employs TRBV5-1 and TRBJ1-2; D is undetermined. Germline assignment: CDR1 SGHRS and CDR2 YFSETQ. The CDR3 has 14 residues. The CDR3 nucleotides are TGCGCAGATACCACGGCCGAGGAGTTCGATGGCTACACCTTC. Translating it yields CADTTAEEFDGYTF.

Many counts were recorded for this clonotype. V usage is TRBV4-1 and J usage is TRBJ1-5; unclear D gene. The germline V gene encodes CDR1 MGHRA and CDR2 YSYEKL. V was clipped by 2 bases and J by 0 bases, with 5 bases between them. CDR3 length: 14 residues. CDR3: CASSQTYSNQPQHF. CDR3 DNA sequence: TGCGCCAGCAGCCAAACCTATAGCAATCAGCCCCAGCATTTT.

This clonotype was observed a handful of times. The chain is built from TRBV6-2 or TRBV6-3 and TRBJ2-1, with TRBD2 identical over 9 bases. CDR1 is MNHEY and CDR2 is SVGEGT in the germline V gene. The ends lost 0 bases at V and 3 bases at J; junction bases unmatched: 18. There are 21 residues in the CDR3. As DNA, the CDR3 is TGTGCCAGCAGTTACTCGTCGGGGGAAGCGGGAGGCCCAAAGGGCTACAATGAGCAGTTCTTC. Its translation is CASSYSSGEAGGPKGYNEQFF.

This clonotype was counted at least ten times. This chain joins TRBV7-9 and TRBJ2-1, with a tentative D call TRBD2 (5 bases). Trimming removed 5 bases from V and 6 bases from J, with 17 bases in between. The CDR3 has 15 residues. Germline CDR1 is SEHNR and CDR2 is FQNEAQ (reference sequence). CDR3 amino acids: CASSGVGLPSNEQFF. The CDR3 nucleotides are TGTGCCAGCAGCGGAGTCGGACTCCCGTCCAATGAGCAGTTCTTC.

This clonotype appeared a few times. The genes are TRBV10-3 and TRBJ2-5; 9 bases are a match to TRBD1. This CDR3 region has 13 residues. The germline CDR1 and CDR2 sequences are ENHRY and SYGVKD. V lost 7 bases to trimming and J lost 5 bases; unmatched junction nucleotides: 5. As DNA, the CDR3 is TGTGCCATCAACGGACAGGGGATGGAGACCCAGTACTTC. This translates into CAINGQGMETQYF.

This clonotype was counted only a few times. This chain joins TRBV7-2 and TRBJ1-1; the match to TRBD1 covers 7 bases. CDR3 length: 21 residues. V trimming: 0 bases; J trimming: 1 base; junction bases outside the gene matches: 20. The V gene's germline CDR1 is SGHTA and CDR2 FQGNSA. CDR3 loop: CASSLAPGYEQGTNSNTEAFF. The DNA for the CDR3 is TGTGCCAGCAGCTTAGCGCCGGGGTATGAACAGGGGACCAATTCGAACACTGAAGCTTTCTTT. Complete variable domain (other parts from reference TRBV7-2 and TRBJ1-1): GAGVSQSPSNKVTEKGKDVELRCDPISGHTALYWYRQSLGQGLEFLIYFQGNSAPDKSGLPSDRFSAERTGGSVSTLTIQRTQQEDSAVYLCASSLAPGYEQGTNSNTEAFFGQGTRLTVV.

A few counts support this clonotype. V is TRBV6-5 and J is TRBJ2-2; D perhaps matches TRBD1 (7 bases). This CDR3 has 19 amino acids. Between the trimmed V and J ends, which lost 0 bases and 1 base, there was a span of 18 bases. Germline CDR1 MNHEY, CDR2 SVGAGI. CDR3 residues: CASSYSSLDRDLNTGELFF. The CDR3 DNA follows: TGTGCCAGCAGTTACTCGTCCCTTGACAGGGACTTGAACACCGGGGAGCTGTTTTTT.

This clonotype was picked up many times. CDR3 nucleotides: TGTGCCAGCCGCTTAGCGGGAGGGGGCGATGAGCAGTTCTTC. Residues: CASRLAGGGDEQFF. This chain links TRBV19 with TRBJ2-1, with 11 positions matching TRBD2. Germline CDR1 reads LNHDA; CDR2 reads SQIVND (reference sequence). The CDR3 totals 14 residues. J lost 8 bases, V lost 9 bases, and 9 bases had no gene match.

This clonotype was observed a few times. This chain links TRBV27 with TRBJ2-1; a possible D gene is TRBD2 (6 bases). Trimming took off 5 bases at V and 7 bases at J, with 12 bases between the two ends. CDR1 is MNHEY and CDR2 is SMNVEV in the germline V gene (reference sequence). The CDR3 sequence is 13 residues long. CDR3 DNA sequence: TGTGCCAGCAGTATCAACGGGGGAAATGAGCAGTTCTTC. Amino acid sequence: CASSINGGNEQFF.

This clonotype was picked up a small number of times. The chain combines TRBV28 with TRBJ2-6; 8 nucleotides match TRBD1. Trimming at V came to 6 bases and at J to 2 bases, leaving 9 bases not matched to a gene. The CDR3 spans 17 residues. CDR1 is MDHEN, CDR2 SYDVKM, per germline. The CDR3 DNA reads TGTGCCAGCAGCGCGGGGACAGGACTTACTGGGGCCAACGTCCTGACTTTC. Translated, it gives CASSAGTGLTGANVLTF.

This clonotype was picked up a small number of times. V and J are TRBV5-1 and TRBJ2-7; 7 bases match TRBD1. After removal of 4 bases from V and 4 bases from J, the junction contained 11 bases not matched to a gene. The CDR3 contains 15 residues. The germline CDR1 and CDR2 sequences are SGHRS and YFSETQ. CDR3 bases: TGCGCCAGCAGCGTAGACAGGGAGCCTTGGTACGAGCAGTACTTC. This codes for CASSVDREPWYEQYF.

There are a few counts of this clonotype. The V and J genes are TRBV10-3 and TRBJ2-7; tentatively, D is TRBD1 (6 bases). V was cut by 2 bases and J by 4 bases, with 6 bases left in between. CDR3 size: 12 residues. Germline-derived CDR1 and CDR2 are ENHRY and SYGVKD. The CDR3 sequence is CAISEGQYEQYF. Written as DNA, the CDR3 is TGTGCCATCAGTGAGGGACAGTACGAGCAGTACTTC.

This clonotype was seen repeatedly, ten times or more. The germline gene is not matched at one end of the junction; a read error may be the cause. V gene TRBV20-1 combines with J gene TRBJ2-1, with D uncertain. The germline CDR1 and CDR2 sequences are DFQATT and SNEGSKA (reference sequence). This CDR3 is 12 amino acids long. The CDR3 DNA reads as TGCAGTGCAAGAGACTTTAGGAATGAGCAGTTCTTC. This codes for CSARDFRNEQFF.

This clonotype was detected many times. The chain recombines TRBV5-1 with TRBJ2-2; 11 nucleotides agree with TRBD2. Germline V gene sequence: CDR1 SGHRS, CDR2 YFSETQ. V gave up 2 bases and J gave up 6 bases; unmatched junction bases: 3. This CDR3 has 15 residues. The CDR3 sequence: CASSFTSGSPGELFF. The CDR3 DNA reads as TGCGCCAGCAGCTTTACTAGCGGGAGTCCCGGGGAGCTGTTTTTT.

The CDR3 bases are TGTGCCAGCTCACCTAACAGGGAAAGGACCGCTGAAGCTTTCTTT. It is translated as CASSPNRERTAEAFF. The V and J genes are TRBV18 and TRBJ1-1, with D maybe TRBD1 (6 bases). Germline CDR1 KGHSH, CDR2 LQKENI. The CDR3 spans 15 residues. Trimming left V 3 bases short and J 6 bases short, with 17 bases between.

This clonotype was recorded a few times. At one end the junction does not follow the germline gene, possibly because of a read error. The rearrangement links TRBV7-2 to TRBJ2-7; D may be TRBD1 (6 bases). The length of the CDR3 is 15 residues. Germline V lookup: CDR1 SGHTA, CDR2 FQGNSA. The chain's CDR3 is CASGLTSGASYEQYF. The CDR3 coding sequence is TGTGCCAGCGGCTTAACGTCAGGGGCAAGCTACGAGCAGTACTTC. The full variable domain, its missing parts supplied by reference TRBV7-2 and TRBJ2-7, is GAGVSQSPSNKVTEKGKDVELRCDPISGHTALYWYRQSLGQGLEFLIYFQGNSAPDKSGLPSDRFSAERTGGSVSTLTIQRTQQEDSAVYLCASGLTSGASYEQYFGPGTRLTVT.